The present T cell receptor beta chain was sequenced within a study of identical twins. Study-wide points: It was possible that invariant MAIT and iNKT cells partly confounded the zero-insertion analyses. For cord blood, abundant beta clonotypes had fewer insertions, unlike memory repertoires, which showed none. With monozygotic twins, out-of-frame TCR alpha sharing exceeded what models estimated.

This clonotype has just a few counts. The target antigen is unknown. Unique molecular identifiers were present on the cDNA, which also gained a universal primer site by template switching. From the 5' RACE reads, TCRdb called clonotypes with MiXCR, one entry per CDR3 protein. The sample has approximately 620,000 distinct CDR3 sequences; 8.6% are singletons. These data were also filed under a second study, of yellow fever vaccine responses in identical twins.

Sequenced: PBMCs. The receptor comes from a woman younger than 35 in good health.

CDR3 sequence reads: CASSQTGQAEAFF. CDR3 nucleotide sequence: TGTGCCAGCAGCCAAACCGGACAGGCTGAAGCTTTCTTT. The chain employs TRBV3-1 and TRBJ1-1; 7 bases agree with TRBD1. This CDR3 is built from 13 residues. The ends lost 2 bases at V and 6 bases at J; junction bases unmatched: 3. CDR1 LGHDT and CDR2 YNNKEL come from the germline V gene (reference sequence).